One and the same sample provided the 30 T cell receptor beta chains below, sequenced in a study of T cells in Graves' hyperthyroidism and ophthalmopathy. RNA transcripts yielded amplified TCR beta CDR3 regions. The HTBI primer set served for first-round RT-PCR of the TCR CDR3. TCRdb ran MiXCR on the multiplex PCR reads and lists one entry per CDR3 protein. This sample has about 550,000 distinct CDR3 sequences, with around 21% found just once. The sequencing sample was made of blood. The receptors here all came from a young man with Graves' hyperthyroidism.

This clonotype was seen more than once but under ten times. One base away lies a much larger clone, so this may be a sequencing read error. This chain uses TRBV13 with TRBJ2-5; 8 nucleotides align to TRBD1. This CDR3 contains 13 residues. Germline CDR1 reads PRHDT; CDR2 reads FYEKMQ (reference sequence). The CDR3 DNA sequence: TGTACCAGCAGCGACAGGGGTACCGAGACCCAGTACTTC. It yields the protein CTSSDRGTETQYF.

This clonotype was seen repeatedly, ten times or more. The chain carries TRBV20-1 and TRBJ2-5, with TRBD2 matching over 8 bases. The ends lost 3 bases at V and 5 bases at J; junction bases unmatched: 8. CDR3 length: 14 residues. The germline gives CDR1 DFQATT, CDR2 SNEGSKA (reference sequence). The DNA of the CDR3 is TGCAGTGCTAGGGGACTAGGGCGAGGGGAGACCCAGTACTTC. This encodes CSARGLGRGETQYF.

This clonotype was found many times. This rearrangement joins TRBV11-2 to TRBJ2-7; 11 positions agree with TRBD1. Germline V gene lookup returns CDR1 SGHAT and CDR2 FQNNGV. This CDR3 has 15 residues. The junction had 6 bases not matched to a gene; V was cut back by 5 bases and J by 3 bases. The CDR3: CASSRGTGGLYEQYF. The DNA of the CDR3 is TGTGCCAGCAGCCGGGGGACAGGGGGGCTCTACGAGCAGTACTTC.

This chain joins TRBV6-5 and TRBJ2-2; 8 positions match TRBD1. J lost 7 bases, V lost 1 base, and 5 bases had no gene match. Germline CDR1 and CDR2: MNHEY and SVGAGI. The CDR3 spans 15 residues. The CDR3 DNA reads TGTGCCAGCAGTTACTGGCAGGGGGCGATCGGGGAGCTGTTTTTT. Translation gives CASSYWQGAIGELFF.

The chain joins TRBV20-1 to TRBJ1-5; D might be TRBD1 (6 bases). The length of the CDR3 is 14 residues. With 6 bases removed from V and 2 bases from J, the gap between germline ends came to 14 bases. From germline, CDR1 is DFQATT and CDR2 SNEGSKA (reference sequence). The CDR3, as DNA: TGCAGTGCCAGGACGTACAGGGGCAATCAGCCCCAGCATTTT. It yields the protein CSARTYRGNQPQHF.

The count of this clonotype is one. V and J are TRBV19 and TRBJ2-5, with 9 bases matching TRBD2. This CDR3 contains 15 residues. V trimming: 3 bases; J trimming: 5 bases; junction bases outside the gene matches: 7. The germline gives CDR1 LNHDA, CDR2 SQIVND (reference sequence). This chain's CDR3 is CASSIGGGADETQYF. In DNA, the CDR3 is TGTGCCAGTAGTATCGGCGGGGGGGCCGACGAGACCCAGTACTTC.

This clonotype was seen at least ten times. The chain carries TRBV7-8 and TRBJ2-5, with D perhaps being TRBD1 or TRBD2 (5 bases each). With 0 bases removed from V and 2 bases from J, the gap between germline ends came to 10 bases. In germline, CDR1 is SGHVS, CDR2 FQNEAQ. The CDR3 is made up of 15 amino acids. CDR3 DNA: TGTGCCAGCAGCTTAGCGGGGGATTCACAAGAGACCCAGTACTTC. Translation: CASSLAGDSQETQYF.

A few counts support this clonotype. The gene calls are TRBV5-6 and TRBJ2-2; 7 bases fit TRBD1. The V and J ends lost 2 bases and 0 bases, in that order; junction bases with no gene match: 4. This CDR3 has 16 residues. CDR1 is SGHDT, CDR2 YYEEEE, per germline. Here the CDR3 reads CASSFHRGTNTGELFF. In nucleotides, the CDR3 is TGTGCCAGCAGCTTCCACAGGGGCACGAACACCGGGGAGCTGTTTTTT.

The V call is TRBV28, the J call TRBJ2-4, with TRBD1 identical over 10 bases. V lost 5 bases, J lost 0 bases, and 4 bases stayed unmatched. The germline gives CDR1 MDHEN, CDR2 SYDVKM. CDR3 length: 16 amino acids. The CDR3 loop is CASSTTGGIAKNIQYF. The CDR3 DNA sequence: TGTGCCAGCAGTACGACAGGGGGCATAGCCAAAAACATTCAGTACTTC.

This clonotype was counted many times. The chain has TRBV12-3 or TRBV12-4 and TRBJ1-2; D possibly corresponds to TRBD1 (6 bases). V was pared by 5 bases and J by 3 bases, with 16 bases between. The CDR3 extends over 15 amino acids. The CDR3: CASSAEGRGDYGYTF. The CDR3 DNA follows: TGTGCCAGCAGTGCGGAGGGCAGGGGAGACTATGGCTACACCTTC.

This clonotype was found many times. The chain is built from TRBV20-1 and TRBJ2-2; D gene ambiguous. Germline V CDR1 and CDR2: DFQATT, SNEGSKA (reference sequence). The CDR3 sequence is 15 residues long. V was shortened by 0 bases and J by 5 bases, with 13 bases between the two germline ends. The CDR3 loop is CSARDTVGKTGELFF. The CDR3 DNA sequence: TGCAGTGCTAGAGATACCGTAGGGAAGACCGGGGAGCTGTTTTTT.

This clonotype was detected many times. The J gene is TRBJ1-5, the V gene TRBV6-1; D may be TRBD1 (6 bases). CDR1 is MNHNS and CDR2 is SASEGT in the germline V gene. This CDR3 contains 14 residues. V was shortened by 4 bases and J by 3 bases, with 10 bases between the two germline ends. Here the CDR3 reads CASSGGQPNQPQHF. The CDR3 DNA follows: TGTGCCAGCAGTGGGGGGCAACCCAATCAGCCCCAGCATTTT.

The chain employs TRBV7-8 and TRBJ1-1, with D perhaps matching TRBD1 (6 bases). Per the germline V gene, CDR1 is SGHVS and CDR2 is FQNEAQ. There are 13 residues in the CDR3. V was shortened by 3 bases and J by 6 bases, with 11 bases between the two germline ends. CDR3 DNA sequence: TGTGCCAGCAGCTTTAGCGCAGGGGCTGAAGCTTTCTTT. Translated: CASSFSAGAEAFF.

The genes are TRBV11-3 and TRBJ2-2; D gene unclear. The germline V and J ends were trimmed by 0 bases and 7 bases, with 6 bases remaining between them. CDR1 and CDR2 (germline): SGHNT, YENEEA. The length of the CDR3 is 13 residues. In nucleotides, the CDR3 is TGTGCCAGCAGCTTAGATCTAAACGGGGAGCTGTTTTTT. This sequence encodes CASSLDLNGELFF.

This clonotype has at least ten counts. This rearrangement joins TRBV12-3 or TRBV12-4 to TRBJ2-7; D is perhaps TRBD2 (5 bases). V lost 6 bases and J 2 bases, leaving 8 bases between the germline ends. The CDR3 totals 12 residues. The CDR3: CASSRGTYEQYF. CDR3 in DNA: TGTGCCAGCAGCCGAGGGACCTACGAGCAGTACTTC.

This rearrangement joins TRBV2 to TRBJ1-1, with D tentatively TRBD1 (6 bases). This CDR3 is built from 17 residues. CDR1 is SNHLY, CDR2 FYNNEI, per germline. The germline V and J ends were trimmed by 6 bases and 0 bases, with 20 bases remaining between them. CDR3 DNA sequence: TGTGCCAGCAGACTGGGGGGGCTAAGAAGAGTGAACACTGAAGCTTTCTTT. It codes for CASRLGGLRRVNTEAFF.

This clonotype was counted between two and nine times. The chain links TRBV12-3 or TRBV12-4 to TRBJ2-7; 12 bases align to TRBD2. The CDR3 has 15 residues. Unmatched junction bases numbered 8, after V lost 5 bases and J lost 6 bases. The CDR3 DNA is TGTGCCAGCAGTATAAGTCGACTAGCGGGAGCCGAGCAGTACTTC. Protein product: CASSISRLAGAEQYF.

Many counts were recorded for this clonotype. This sequence joins TRBV6-5 and TRBJ1-1; TRBD1 is a possible D gene (5 bases). The V end was cut by 0 bases, the J end by 0 bases, with 8 bases between. This CDR3 has 15 residues. Germline-derived CDR1 and CDR2 are MNHEY and SVGAGI. The CDR3 is CASSYSQGMNTEAFF. The CDR3 DNA reads as TGTGCCAGCAGTTACTCGCAGGGCATGAACACTGAAGCTTTCTTT.

This clonotype was seen many times. V and J are TRBV7-9 and TRBJ1-2; 9 bases are a match to TRBD1. In germline, CDR1 is SEHNR, CDR2 FQNEAQ (reference sequence). This CDR3 is 15 amino acids long. The V and J ends lost 4 bases and 4 bases, in that order; junction bases with no gene match: 7. CDR3 loop: CASSSSGTGSYGYTF. CDR3 DNA sequence: TGTGCCAGCAGCTCTTCCGGGACAGGGTCCTATGGCTACACCTTC.

This clonotype was recorded at least ten times. J is TRBJ2-5 and V is TRBV6-5; D gene ambiguous. CDR1 and CDR2 from the germline V gene are MNHEY and SVGAGI. The CDR3 runs 12 residues. V was pared by 7 bases and J by 1 base, with 7 bases between. DNA of the CDR3: TGTGCCAGCACGTTAGGCCAAGAGACCCAGTACTTC. It encodes CASTLGQETQYF.

The V and J genes are TRBV19 and TRBJ2-7, with 15 bases that match TRBD2. Germline CDR1 and CDR2: LNHDA and SQIVND (reference sequence). V was pared by 4 bases and J by 6 bases, with 1 base of the junction left unmatched. CDR3 length: 14 amino acids. The DNA for the CDR3 is TGTGCCAGTAGTAGGGGACTAGCGGGAGGCGAGCAGTACTTC. This codes for CASSRGLAGGEQYF.

This chain uses TRBV27 with TRBJ2-7, with 10 bases fitting TRBD1. The CDR3 loop spans 15 amino acids. Germline CDR1 MNHEY, CDR2 SMNVEV (reference sequence). The J segment lost 4 bases and the V segment lost 5 bases, leaving 8 bases of the junction unmatched. The CDR3 protein is CASSPDRGRGYEQYF. CDR3 DNA sequence: TGTGCCAGCAGTCCCGACAGGGGGCGAGGGTACGAGCAGTACTTC.

This clonotype occurred many times. The gene calls are TRBV11-2 and TRBJ2-7; D call uncertain. Germline V gene data show CDR1 as SGHAT and CDR2 as FQNNGV. Trimming removed 1 base from V and 1 base from J, with 11 bases in between. The CDR3 spans 15 residues. The CDR3 DNA is TGTGCCAGCAGCTTAGGGACCGAGTTGTCCTACGAGCAGTACTTC. Translation gives CASSLGTELSYEQYF.

This clonotype showed up many times. This rearrangement joins TRBV20-1 to TRBJ1-1, with D maybe TRBD1 (5 bases). The germline gives CDR1 DFQATT, CDR2 SNEGSKA (reference sequence). The V and J ends lost 2 bases and 3 bases respectively, with 16 bases between them. The CDR3 runs to 15 residues. CDR3 loop: CSARPRGGRDTEAFF. CDR3 sequence (DNA): TGCAGTGCTAGACCCCGGGGGGGAAGAGACACTGAAGCTTTCTTT.

The chain is built from TRBV7-6 and TRBJ2-2; D might be TRBD1 (6 bases). The CDR3 totals 16 residues. Per germline, CDR1 SGHVS and CDR2 FNYEAQ. V dropped 5 bases and J dropped 5 bases, with 18 bases sitting between them. The DNA for the CDR3 is TGTGCCAGCAGCCCCAGATCCGGGACAAGTACCGGGGAGCTGTTTTTT. Translated: CASSPRSGTSTGELFF.

The V and J genes are TRBV9 and TRBJ2-7; the D is unclear. The CDR3 runs 13 residues. CDR1 and CDR2 from the germline V gene are SGDLS and YYNGEE. V gave up 4 bases and J gave up 4 bases, with 12 bases separating them. CDR3 in DNA: TGTGCCAGCAGCTCTCGAAACGGGTACGAGCAGTACTTC. Protein sequence: CASSSRNGYEQYF.

This clonotype was recorded many times. The rearrangement uses TRBV19 and TRBJ1-1; TRBD1 is a possible D gene (5 bases). Between the trimmed V and J ends, which lost 6 bases and 1 base, there was a span of 9 bases. Germline CDR1 is LNHDA and CDR2 is SQIVND (reference sequence). The CDR3 loop spans 13 amino acids. This CDR3 is CASRSTGNTEAFF. DNA for the CDR3: TGTGCCAGTAGATCCACAGGGAACACTGAAGCTTTCTTT.

There are many counts of this clonotype. The chain couples TRBV12-3 or TRBV12-4 to TRBJ2-5; 8 nucleotides match TRBD2. V lost 6 bases to trimming and J lost 5 bases; unmatched junction nucleotides: 17. CDR3 length: 17 residues. The CDR3 nucleotides are TGTGCCAGCAGCCCCGGTGGTGAGCGGGGGCGGGGGGAGACCCAGTACTTC. It codes for CASSPGGERGRGETQYF.

This clonotype showed up just a few times. V and J are TRBV24-1 and TRBJ1-6; 10 bases are shared with TRBD1. V lost 1 base to trimming and J lost 10 bases; unmatched junction nucleotides: 6. CDR1 and CDR2 from the germline V gene are KGHDR and SFDVKD. This CDR3 is 16 amino acids long. The CDR3 nucleotides are TGTGCCACCAGTGATTTAGTCGGGACAGGGGACTCACCCCTCCACTTT. Protein: CATSDLVGTGDSPLHF.

This clonotype was seen repeatedly, ten times or more. V is TRBV18 and J is TRBJ2-7; no clear D. The V gene's germline CDR1 is KGHSH and CDR2 LQKENI. The CDR3 length is 14 residues. The ends were cut back, 3 bases at V and 3 bases at J, with 12 bases in the middle. The CDR3 bases are TGTGCCAGCTCACCGGGCCATGCGCACTACGAGCAGTACTTC. Its translation: CASSPGHAHYEQYF.